This paragraph reports one T cell receptor (beta chain). The trim removed 4 bases at V and 6 bases at J, leaving 13 bases unmatched. Germline loops: CDR1 KGHSH, CDR2 LQKENI. The CDR3 length is 17 residues. This record belongs to a study of T cell changes during pregnancy in multiple sclerosis. This table comes from immunoSEQ multiplex PCR, and its TCRdb copy is limited to in-frame clones, with some not included. The table shows roughly 84,000 clones, with 85% to 95% occurring only once. The source material was peripheral blood, sampled in the third trimester of pregnancy. The clonotype comes from a female donor in good health, enrolled as a control in a pregnancy study. The chain carries TRBV18 and TRBJ1-4; 8 bases are a match to TRBD1. CDR3 loop: CASSRRGRDPRDEKLFF. CDR3 nucleotide sequence: TGTGCCAGCTCACGCAGGGGGCGCGATCCCCGAGATGAAAAACTGTTTTTT.